The present TCR beta chain was sequenced within a study of identifying expanded T cells in peripheral blood. Sequencing was performed with immunoSEQ multiplex PCR; in TCRdb, only in-frame clones are kept and a portion is missing. This sample yields some 77,000 clones, of which 70% to 90% are seen a single time; 19% belongs to the top ten. The germline V gene encodes CDR1 WNHNN and CDR2 SYGVQD (reference sequence). Trimming took 6 bases from V and 5 from J, leaving 13 bases between them. The CDR3 spans 13 residues. The chain links TRBV10-1 to TRBJ1-1; D may be TRBD1 (6 bases). The sequence derives from a person aged 18 to 70 in good health. Sequencing was done on a sample of blood. The CDR3 here is CASRGQPGTEAFF. CDR3 sequence (DNA): TGCGCCAGCAGGGGACAACCAGGGACTGAAGCTTTCTTT.